Here is one TCR beta chain with its context. This clone was detected only once. No antigen is known for it. Base quality data are lacking; no much larger clone is found one base away. Deep TCRbeta sequencing was performed with the immunoSEQ platform. Per the authors' processing: For further analysis, only productive rearrangements were exported from the immunoSEQ Analyzer. Bulk TCRbeta clonotypes were assigned T cell phenotypes by matching to single-cell RNA+TCR-seq clones sharing the same TCRbeta sequence. Using bulk TCR sequencing data, clone enrichment in tumor was calculated by dividing a clone's tumor frequency by the same clone's PBMC frequency. GLIPH was used to group TCRs into specificity groups, clusters of distinct TCRs likely recognizing common antigens via shared CDR3 motifs. In its TCRdb copy, this immuneACCESS table keeps in-frame sequences only and misses some clones. Where compared with another copy, unresolved V genes explain less than half of these, and the others have no known cause. V and J calls and clone size are as listed in that table; D and trimming were resolved from the DNA. This sample comprises roughly 48,000 clones, over 70% of them detected only once. Clones ranked in the top ten supply 4% to 5% of the sample.

Explained via the paper, the time point label denotes: before anti-PD-1 therapy. Genomic DNA extracted from tumor biopsies or peripheral blood was used for bulk TCRbeta sequencing, with input ranging from 616 ng to 6,004 ng. Every patient had histologically proven advanced or metastatic basal or squamous cell carcinoma and was a poor candidate for surgical resection. Of the approximately twelve patients making up the basal cell carcinoma cohort, 8 or 9 underwent bulk tumor TCR sequencing. The entry originates in a study of T cells in tumors after PD-1 blockade (dated by TCRdb to between 2018 and 2021). About the full investigation: Prior checkpoint blockade, systemic immunosuppressant use, and recent radiotherapy or other anti-cancer therapy within 4 weeks were grounds for patient exclusion. Pembrolizumab 200 mg every 3 weeks or cemiplimab 350 mg every 2 weeks was administered to patients. While on anti-PD-1 treatment, some of the patients also continued taking daily vismodegib 150 mg. Peripheral blood samples averaged around 120,000 TCR templates (range roughly 22,000-257,772) and roughly 40,000 unique clonotypes. The study performed paired single-cell RNA and TCR sequencing on site-matched tumors from BCC or SCC patients before and after anti-PD-1 therapy. Bulk TCR sequencing was performed on roughly ten peripheral blood samples from a handful of patients to compare blood and tumor clonotypes. RECIST version 1.1 was the standard used to evaluate clinical response.

Its CDR3 holds 14 amino acids, cysteine through phenylalanine. Kept here is only the CDR3 DNA, which spans 42 bases and is read in frame from base 1. Germline trimming amounts to 0 bases on V and 8 bases on J, with 6 as the count of junction bases outside the gene matches. Taken from the germline V gene (reference sequence), the CDR1 and CDR2 loops are LNHNV and YYDKDF. Here is what the overall study found, with its caveats: About 40% of the TCR clonotypes from tumors also showed up in blood, and some novel exhausted tumor clones were present in pre-treatment blood, which suggests peripheral recruitment. The source of novel T cell clones was not identified and could include lymphoid organs or rare unexpanded clones within the tumor or its periphery.

The sequences come from PBMCs, collected before anti-PD-1 treatment. Here the chain combines TRBV15 and TRBJ1-2, with 7 junctional bases fitting TRBD1. The clonotype originates from a human donor with basal cell carcinoma. The nucleotides read TGTGCCACCAGCAGAGATAAGGGGGCGGCGGGCTACACCTTC. This translates into CATSRDKGAAGYTF.